The clone carrying this T cell receptor (beta chain) was observed at least ten times. The CDR3 has 16 amino acids. CDR1 and CDR2 from the germline V gene are SGHVS and FNYEAQ. Trimming stripped 5 bases from V and 1 base from J, with 16 bases between. These data originate in a study of neurological immune-mediated disorders. TCRdb ran MiXCR on the 5' RACE reads and lists one entry per CDR3 protein. The sample has around 69,000 distinct CDR3 sequences; roughly 4.8% are singletons. The sequencing sample was made of PBMCs. The chain employs TRBV7-6 and TRBJ2-3, with unresolved D. This clonotype originated in a man younger than 45 with multiple sclerosis. CDR3 in DNA: TGTGCCAGCAGCCCGCCCTCAAGCACGGGCACAGATACGCAGTATTTT. Translation: CASSPPSSTGTDTQYF.